This T cell receptor beta chain was sequenced for a study of T cells in Graves' hyperthyroidism and ophthalmopathy. Findings of the study overall: Through a model of 13 V-J features, ophthalmopathy was separated from stable hyperthyroidism. Appearing also in blood were most of the thyroid clonotypes expanded above 0.001.

Thyroid ultrasound and orbital computed tomography, with clinical symptoms and serum thyroxine and TRAb, informed diagnoses. Fresh peripheral blood, 8 to 10 ml, was the source of the PBMCs. Looked up from germline, CDR1 is DFQATT and CDR2 is SNEGSKA (reference sequence). The CDR3 has 15 residues. V was shortened by 0 bases and J by 4 bases, with 15 bases between the two germline ends. Amplification yielded TCR beta CDR3 regions, with RNA transcripts as the source. First-round RT-PCR targeting the TCR CDR3 was performed with the HTBI primer set. TCRdb independently ran MiXCR on the multiplex PCR reads; one entry per CDR3 protein. The data contain around 520,000 distinct CDR3 sequences, 13% to 15% of them singletons. This clonotype was detected a few times. Its antigen is currently unknown.

The sequencing input was blood. The chain combines TRBV20-1 with TRBJ1-1, with D possibly matching TRBD1 (5 bases). The clonotype originates from a woman younger than 35 with Graves' hyperthyroidism. CDR3 nucleotide sequence: TGCAGTGCTAGAGAATCGACTCGGGGCTTCACTGAAGCTTTCTTT. Amino acid sequence: CSARESTRGFTEAFF.